The 3 T cell receptor beta chains given below trace back to one sample, sequenced in a study of blood T cell repertoires in COVID-19. Clones were sequenced by immunoSEQ multiplex PCR, and TCRdb holds only the in-frame ones, with some missing. Here the sample spans roughly 460,000 clones, roughly 90% being singletons. The sequenced sample was peripheral blood. Source of these receptors: a man aged 18 to 30 with COVID-19, enrolled during active disease.

The CDR3 region has the DNA TGTGCCAGCAGACCAACGGGACACGACAATTCACCCCTCCACTTT. It specifies CASRPTGHDNSPLHF. This chain connects TRBV2 to TRBJ1-6; possible D gene TRBD1, 6 bases. Per the germline V gene, CDR1 is SNHLY and CDR2 is FYNNEI. This CDR3 contains 15 residues. V was trimmed by 6 bases and J by 7 bases, leaving 16 bases between them.

This chain joins TRBV11-3 and TRBJ2-1; 8 bases align to TRBD2. Germline lookup yields CDR1 SGHNT and CDR2 YENEEA. V trimming: 5 bases; J trimming: 0 bases; junction bases outside the gene matches: 12. The CDR3 contains 18 residues. CDR3 nucleotide sequence: TGTGCCAGCAGCCCTATTCACGGGAGCGGGAGCTCCTACAATGAGCAGTTCTTC. It translates to CASSPIHGSGSSYNEQFF.

The rearrangement links TRBV27 to TRBJ2-7, with TRBD1 as a possible D gene (6 bases). Germline V CDR1 and CDR2: MNHEY, SMNVEV (reference sequence). V was trimmed by 3 bases and J by 1 base, leaving 7 bases between them. The CDR3 is 13 residues long. CDR3 loop: CASSFQGSYEQYF. The CDR3 nucleotides are TGTGCCAGCAGTTTCCAGGGGTCCTACGAGCAGTACTTC.